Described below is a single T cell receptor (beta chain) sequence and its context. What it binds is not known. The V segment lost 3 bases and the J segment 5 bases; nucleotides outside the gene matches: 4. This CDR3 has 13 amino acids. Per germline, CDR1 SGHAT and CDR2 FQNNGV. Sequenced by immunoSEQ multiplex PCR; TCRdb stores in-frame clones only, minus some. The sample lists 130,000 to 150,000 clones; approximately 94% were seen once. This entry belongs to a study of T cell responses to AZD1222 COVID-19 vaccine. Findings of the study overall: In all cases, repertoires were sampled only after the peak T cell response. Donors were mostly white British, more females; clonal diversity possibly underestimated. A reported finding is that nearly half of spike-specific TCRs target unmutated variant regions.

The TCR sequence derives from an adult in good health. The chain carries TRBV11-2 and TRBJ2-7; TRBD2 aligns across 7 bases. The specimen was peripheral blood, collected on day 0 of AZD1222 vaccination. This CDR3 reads CASSFNAGDEQYF. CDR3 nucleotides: TGTGCCAGCAGCTTCAACGCGGGGGACGAGCAGTACTTC.